Shown below are 10 T cell receptor beta chains from a single sample sequenced in a study of long-term antiretroviral therapy in people with HIV. Runs used v3.0 of the immunoSEQ assay and were done at survey level. TCRdb's table, derived via immunoSEQ multiplex PCR, lists solely in-frame clones and lacks some. The sample contains approximately 33,000 clones, roughly 80% of which appear only once. Source: unsorted PBMCs, taken 0.4 years before starting antiretroviral therapy. These receptors originate from a man younger than 30 with HIV.

The gene calls are TRBV9 and TRBJ2-1; tentatively, D is TRBD1 or TRBD2 (6 bases each). Deletions cut 3 bases from V and 9 bases from J, with 19 bases between. CDR3 length: 15 amino acids. Germline loops: CDR1 SGDLS, CDR2 YYNGEE. The CDR3 protein is CASSGKDGGPGEQFF. In DNA, the CDR3 is TGTGCCAGCAGCGGCAAGGATGGGGGGCCCGGTGAGCAGTTCTTC.

This clone was counted once. J is TRBJ1-6 and V is TRBV9; weak D call: TRBD1 (5 bases). This CDR3 is 14 amino acids long. V gave up 4 bases and J gave up 11 bases, with 16 bases separating them. From germline, CDR1 is SGDLS and CDR2 YYNGEE. The CDR3 is CASSPSGRGTPLHF. The CDR3 coding sequence is TGTGCCAGCAGCCCAAGTGGGAGGGGTACACCCCTCCACTTT. Complete variable domain (other parts from reference TRBV9 and TRBJ1-6): DSGVTQTPKHLITATGQRVTLRCSPRSGDLSVYWYQQSLDQGLQFLIQYYNGEERAKGNILERFSAQQFPDLHSELNLSSLELGDSALYFCASSPSGRGTPLHFGNGTRLTVT.

The rearrangement links TRBV6-1 to TRBJ1-4; 7 bases match TRBD1. J lost 5 bases, V lost 2 bases, and 8 bases had no gene match. CDR1 and CDR2 (germline): MNHNS, SASEGT. The CDR3 contains 16 residues. The CDR3 bases are TGTGCCAGCAGTGAAATTCCCGGACAGGCGAATGAAAAACTGTTTTTT. It yields the protein CASSEIPGQANEKLFF.

The chain links TRBV28 to TRBJ1-2, with 10 bases identical to TRBD1. The V gene's germline CDR1 is MDHEN and CDR2 SYDVKM. CDR3 length equals 15 residues. Trimming at V came to 5 bases and at J to 8 bases, leaving 11 bases not matched to a gene. This CDR3 reads CASSPQTGGLKGYTF. The DNA of the CDR3 is TGTGCCAGCAGTCCGCAGACAGGGGGCTTGAAAGGCTACACCTTC.

J is TRBJ1-5 and V is TRBV6-6, with D uncertain. V lost 2 bases to trimming and J lost 6 bases, with 17 bases between them. Germline V gives CDR1 MNHNY, CDR2 SVGAGI (reference sequence). The CDR3 is 16 amino acids. The CDR3 loop is CASSYRKSTRSQPQHF. CDR3 DNA: TGTGCCAGCAGTTACCGTAAATCAACGCGCAGTCAGCCCCAGCATTTT.

V gene TRBV5-1 combines with J gene TRBJ1-1; no reliable D call. The CDR3 runs 14 residues. Germline V gene sequence: CDR1 SGHRS, CDR2 YFSETQ. Trimming took off 5 bases at V and 1 base at J, with 12 bases between the two ends. The CDR3 region is CASSSGVENTEAFF. CDR3 bases: TGCGCCAGCAGTTCGGGCGTTGAGAACACTGAAGCTTTCTTT.

The V and J genes are TRBV29-1 and TRBJ2-5; 8 bases are a match to TRBD2. Germline V gene sequence: CDR1 SQVTM, CDR2 ANQGSEA. The CDR3 runs 14 residues. Trimming at V came to 6 bases and at J to 1 base, leaving 7 bases not matched to a gene. The CDR3 DNA sequence: TGCAGCGTGATGCTGGGGACTAGCCAAGAGACCCAGTACTTC. Amino acids: CSVMLGTSQETQYF. Using reference TRBV29-1 and TRBJ2-5 for the parts outside the CDR3, the full variable domain is SAVISQKPSRDICQRGTSLTIQCQVDSQVTMMFWYRQQPGQSLTLIATANQGSEATYESGFVIDKFPISRPNLTFSTLTVSNMSPEDSSIYLCSVMLGTSQETQYFGPGTRLLVL.

This chain joins TRBV28 and TRBJ1-5, with a weak D call TRBD1 (5 bases). This CDR3 contains 14 residues. V was clipped by 6 bases and J by 3 bases, with 12 bases between them. The germline V gene encodes CDR1 MDHEN and CDR2 SYDVKM. CDR3 bases: TGTGCCAGCAGGCCCGGGGCCTACAATCAGCCCCAGCATTTT. Amino acids: CASRPGAYNQPQHF.

The V and J genes are TRBV19 and TRBJ2-5; D call uncertain. The germline gives CDR1 LNHDA, CDR2 SQIVND (reference sequence). Trimming took 3 bases from V and 4 from J, leaving 15 bases between them. This CDR3 is built from 15 residues. The CDR3 DNA is TGTGCCAGTAGTATGGGCAAGGGATTTGTAGAGACCCAGTACTTC. Translated, it gives CASSMGKGFVETQYF.

The J gene is TRBJ2-3, the V gene TRBV28, with a possible D match to TRBD2 (5 bases). Germline V gene data show CDR1 as MDHEN and CDR2 as SYDVKM. V lost 6 bases to trimming and J lost 0 bases, with 10 bases between them. The CDR3 totals 14 residues. This chain's CDR3 is CASRSAGSTDTQYF. In DNA, the CDR3 is TGTGCCAGCAGAAGTGCGGGCAGCACAGATACGCAGTATTTT.